Presented here are 28 T cell receptor beta chains from one specimen sequenced in a study of identical twins (dated by TCRdb to 2016 to 2017). The method was 5' RACE. This sample was sequenced with an Illumina HiSeq 2000. The public reads were reprocessed in TCRdb via fastp at Q25 and MiXCR, keeping in-frame beta chains. Each CDR3 protein gets just one entry, which takes the most common genes and DNA from the rows behind it. The sample records approximately 690,000 distinct CDR3 sequences, 5.5% to 6.5% of which are singletons. The top ten hold roughly 1.8% of the sample. Material: naive T cells sorted from blood. In the paper's terms, the cell subset or site label means: cells isolated with a human naive T-cell isolation kit. These receptor sequences come from a young man in good health.

This clonotype was counted only a few times. This chain joins TRBV12-3 or TRBV12-4 and TRBJ2-1; no clear D gene. Deletions cut 5 bases from V and 1 base from J, with 12 bases between. The CDR3 consists of 15 residues. In nucleotides, the CDR3 is TGTGCCAGCAGTCTATTTCCCGCGTCCTACAATGAGCAGTTCTTC. It codes for CASSLFPASYNEQFF.

This clonotype was counted many times. The chain carries TRBV12-3 or TRBV12-4 and TRBJ1-3; D is ambiguous. This CDR3 spans 14 amino acids. V lost 8 bases to trimming and J lost 1 base, with 12 bases between them. The CDR3 sequence is CASGSGVSGNTIYF. The CDR3 DNA reads TGTGCCAGCGGGTCGGGTGTTTCTGGAAACACCATATATTTT.

This clonotype was observed many times. The chain uses TRBV12-3 or TRBV12-4 and TRBJ2-5; the D gene is possibly TRBD2 (6 bases). Trimming removed 5 bases from V and 2 bases from J, with 15 bases in between. This CDR3 has 15 amino acids. CDR3 in amino acids: CASSLPNAGQETQYF. The CDR3 DNA reads as TGTGCCAGCAGTCTCCCCAACGCGGGACAAGAGACCCAGTACTTC.

This clonotype was counted at least ten times. J is TRBJ2-2 and V is TRBV29-1; D unclear. Trimming shortened V by 5 bases and J by 0 bases, and 7 bases separated the two germline ends. Germline V gene lookup returns CDR1 SQVTM and CDR2 ANQGSEA. This CDR3 spans 13 amino acids. In DNA form, the CDR3 reads TGCAGCGTTTCACAGCCGAACACCGGGGAGCTGTTTTTT. Translation gives CSVSQPNTGELFF.

This clonotype occurred a few times. The V call is TRBV12-3 or TRBV12-4, the J call TRBJ2-1; D call uncertain. CDR3 length: 13 residues. V gave up 6 bases and J gave up 4 bases, with 10 bases separating them. In nucleotides, the CDR3 is TGTGCCAGCAGGCGAGTAGAATACAATGAGCAGTTCTTC. Translation gives CASRRVEYNEQFF.

The chain has TRBV2 and TRBJ1-2; a weak D match, TRBD1 (6 bases). Germline assignment: CDR1 SNHLY and CDR2 FYNNEI. The CDR3 has 13 amino acids. V shed 10 bases and J shed 4 bases, with 16 bases lying between them. The CDR3 nucleotides are TGTGCCAACCCCAACAGGGATGGCTATGGCTACACCTTC. Its translation is CANPNRDGYGYTF.

This clonotype was detected ten times or more. CDR3 in amino acids: CSVEDTGELFF. The CDR3 DNA sequence: TGCAGCGTTGAGGACACCGGGGAGCTGTTTTTT. The rearrangement uses TRBV29-1 and TRBJ2-2; D call uncertain. Germline V gene data show CDR1 as SQVTM and CDR2 as ANQGSEA. There are 11 residues in the CDR3. Trimming left V 3 bases short and J 3 bases short, with 2 bases between.

V and J are TRBV5-5 and TRBJ1-1, with D uncertain. Germline CDR1 SGHKS, CDR2 YYEKEE (reference sequence). V dropped 0 bases and J dropped 4 bases, with 13 bases sitting between them. The CDR3 spans 15 residues. The CDR3 nucleotides read TGTGCCAGCAGCTTGGACCTGGGTTGGGGCACTGAAGCTTTCTTT. Amino acids: CASSLDLGWGTEAFF.

This clonotype occurred many times. The chain joins TRBV20-1 to TRBJ2-3; unclear D gene. This CDR3 is 15 amino acids long. Germline CDR1 and CDR2: DFQATT and SNEGSKA (reference sequence). V lost 1 base and J lost 2, with 13 bases in between. CDR3 amino acids: CSARGARLATDTQYF. CDR3 DNA: TGCAGTGCTAGAGGGGCTCGATTAGCCACAGATACGCAGTATTTT.

This clonotype has a count of ten or more. This chain links TRBV27 with TRBJ2-5, with D possibly matching TRBD2 (5 bases). V was shortened by 4 bases and J by 1 base, with 13 bases between the two germline ends. Looked up from germline, CDR1 is MNHEY and CDR2 is SMNVEV (reference sequence). CDR3 length: 15 amino acids. The chain's CDR3 is CASSSSWLAQETQYF. The CDR3 DNA reads as TGTGCCAGCAGTTCCTCATGGCTAGCCCAAGAGACCCAGTACTTC.

This clonotype appeared many times. This chain connects TRBV29-1 to TRBJ2-5; 7 nucleotides align to TRBD1. This CDR3 has 13 amino acids. The V gene's germline CDR1 is SQVTM and CDR2 ANQGSEA. V dropped 3 bases and J dropped 5; count of bases not matched to a gene: 6. The CDR3 protein is CSVDRQGGETQYF. The CDR3 DNA sequence: TGCAGCGTTGATCGACAGGGCGGGGAGACCCAGTACTTC.

This chain connects TRBV12-3 or TRBV12-4 to TRBJ1-2; D gene unclear. V was trimmed by 2 bases and J by 0 bases, leaving 4 bases between them. The CDR3 extends over 13 amino acids. DNA for the CDR3: TGTGCCAGCAGTTTAACCCCTAACTATGGCTACACCTTC. Amino acids: CASSLTPNYGYTF.

This clonotype was seen once. Possible read error: a much larger clone is one base away. The chain carries TRBV29-1 and TRBJ2-6; perhaps TRBD1 as D (5 bases). The CDR3 has 17 residues. The germline V gene has CDR1 SQVTM and CDR2 ANQGSEA. Trimming took off 0 bases at V and 5 bases at J, with 17 bases between the two ends. DNA for the CDR3: TGCAGCGTTGAAGATAAGCCAAGCCAGGGTCGGGCCAACGTCCTGACTTTC. It translates to CSVEDKPSQGRANVLTF.

This clonotype turned up a few times. The chain uses TRBV10-3 and TRBJ1-6; no firm D call. Germline CDR1 is ENHRY and CDR2 is SYGVKD. Deletions cut 8 bases from V and 10 bases from J, with 18 bases between. CDR3 size: 14 residues. The CDR3: CAIRMDPRRSPLHF. The CDR3 DNA follows: TGTGCCATCCGGATGGACCCTCGAAGGTCACCCCTCCACTTT.

This clonotype was observed at least ten times. The chain joins TRBV7-2 to TRBJ1-2; TRBD1 agrees at 9 bases. Germline V gives CDR1 SGHTA, CDR2 FQGNSA. This CDR3 comprises 15 residues. The J segment lost 7 bases and the V segment lost 2 bases, leaving 8 bases of the junction unmatched. The CDR3 DNA sequence: TGTGCCAGCAGCTTACCTCCGGCGACAGGGGGTGGCTACACCTTC. Its translation is CASSLPPATGGGYTF.

This clonotype was detected a few times. This chain connects TRBV5-1 to TRBJ2-7; D not certain. The V gene's germline CDR1 is SGHRS and CDR2 YFSETQ. Trimming stripped 4 bases from V and 2 bases from J, with 13 bases between. The CDR3 consists of 14 residues. CDR3 in DNA: TGCGCCAGCAGCCTGTCGACTGGAGCCTACGAGCAGTACGTC. This sequence encodes CASSLSTGAYEQYV.

V and J are TRBV12-3 or TRBV12-4 and TRBJ2-1, with 7 bases lining up with TRBD2. After removal of 5 bases from V and 3 bases from J, the junction contained 7 bases not matched to a gene. The CDR3 has 15 amino acids. CDR3 DNA sequence: TGTGCCAGCAGTCCACGGGAGGCCGGCTACAATGAGCAGTTCTTC. It translates to CASSPREAGYNEQFF.

This clonotype appeared many times. CDR3 DNA: TGTGCCAGCAGGGGACCGGCTCAGCCCCAGCATTTT. Translated, it gives CASRGPAQPQHF. The J gene is TRBJ1-5, the V gene TRBV6-2 or TRBV6-3; tentatively, D is TRBD1 (5 bases). Germline values: CDR1 MNHEY, CDR2 SVGEGT. This CDR3 comprises 12 residues. V lost 6 bases to trimming and J lost 6 bases, with 9 bases between them.

This clonotype was counted many times. This chain joins TRBV24-1 and TRBJ2-3; 9 bases map to TRBD1. Germline V CDR1 and CDR2: KGHDR, SFDVKD. J was trimmed by 3 bases and V by 4 bases; bases with no gene match: 10. The CDR3 sequence is 17 residues long. The CDR3 reads CATSDRTGDWGTDTQYF. DNA for the CDR3: TGTGCCACCAGTGACCGGACAGGGGATTGGGGGACAGATACGCAGTATTTT.

As concerns this clonotype: A much larger clone lies a single base off, so this may be a read error. V usage is TRBV5-1 and J usage is TRBJ1-1; D uncertain. Germline V gene sequence: CDR1 SGHRS, CDR2 YFSETQ. Trimming cost V 4 bases and J 1 base, with 11 bases left between them. The CDR3 spans 14 residues. CDR3 coding DNA: TGCGCCAGCAGCGCGTCTACAGCGAACACTGAAGCTTTCTTT. Translated: CASSASTANTEAFF. Using reference TRBV5-1 and TRBJ1-1 for the parts outside the CDR3, the full variable domain is KAGVTQTPRYLIKTRGQQVTLSCSPISGHRSVSWYQQTPGQGLQFLFEYFSETQRNKGNFPGRFSGRQFSNSRSEMNVSTLELGDSALYLCASSASTANTEAFFGQGTRLTVV.

There are a few counts of this clonotype. The chain couples TRBV9 to TRBJ2-1; TRBD1 matches 11 bases. Germline lookup yields CDR1 SGDLS and CDR2 YYNGEE. There are 15 residues in the CDR3. Trimming took 5 bases from V and 8 from J; bases not matched to a gene: 9. CDR3 region: CASRKDRGPWDEQFF. The CDR3 DNA follows: TGTGCCAGCAGGAAGGACAGGGGGCCATGGGATGAGCAGTTCTTC.

Many counts were recorded for this clonotype. V is TRBV29-1 and J is TRBJ2-7; D gene ambiguous. Trimming removed 4 bases at V and 0 bases at J, with 4 bases between. Germline values: CDR1 SQVTM, CDR2 ANQGSEA. The CDR3 is made up of 11 amino acids. For the CDR3, the DNA is TGCAGCGTTGGCACCTCCTACGAGCAGTACTTC. It specifies CSVGTSYEQYF.

This clonotype was detected many times. J is TRBJ2-1 and V is TRBV12-3 or TRBV12-4; D not certain. The V gene lost 2 bases and the J gene lost 7 bases, with 9 bases spanning the gap. The CDR3 has 13 residues. CDR3 loop: CASSLILTNEQFF. The CDR3 DNA follows: TGTGCCAGCAGTTTAATCCTCACTAATGAGCAGTTCTTC.

At least ten counts were recorded for this clonotype. The rearrangement joins TRBV24-1 to TRBJ1-1; D gene ambiguous. CDR1 is KGHDR, CDR2 SFDVKD, per germline. The CDR3 is made up of 13 amino acids. Trimming left V 4 bases short and J 6 bases short, with 11 bases between. The CDR3: CATSEFDRSEAFF. The CDR3 DNA sequence: TGTGCCACCAGTGAGTTTGACCGCTCTGAAGCTTTCTTT.

J is TRBJ2-2 and V is TRBV7-2; D remains unclear. Trimming removed 8 bases from V and 0 bases from J, with 13 bases in between. From germline, CDR1 is SGHTA and CDR2 FQGNSA. The CDR3 length is 15 residues. The CDR3 spells CASFDGQTNTGELFF. CDR3 coding DNA: TGTGCCAGCTTCGACGGGCAGACGAACACCGGGGAGCTGTTTTTT.

The chain carries TRBV6-5 and TRBJ2-1; D is uncertain. V was clipped by 1 base and J by 10 bases, with 5 bases between them. Germline loops: CDR1 MNHEY, CDR2 SVGAGI. The CDR3 sequence is 11 residues long. The CDR3 DNA sequence: TGTGCCAGCAGTTACTTGGAAGAGCAGTTCTTC. Protein: CASSYLEEQFF.

This clonotype showed up many times. The chain recombines TRBV5-1 with TRBJ2-7; possibly TRBD1 for D (5 bases). Trimming cost V 5 bases and J 7 bases, with 10 bases left between them. CDR3 size: 11 residues. The V gene's germline CDR1 is SGHRS and CDR2 YFSETQ. The CDR3 coding sequence is TGCGCCAGCAGTAGGGGTTGGGAGCAGTACTTC. It codes for CASSRGWEQYF.

The chain recombines TRBV7-3 with TRBJ2-7; 8 bases fit TRBD2. CDR3 length: 16 residues. Germline assignment: CDR1 SGHTA and CDR2 FQGTGA. V shed 1 base, J shed 4 bases, and the junction held 9 bases outside the gene matches. CDR3 sequence: CASSLMGGLENYEQYF. The CDR3 region has the DNA TGTGCCAGCAGCTTAATGGGGGGACTAGAGAATTACGAGCAGTACTTC.